This TCR beta chain was identified during a study of shared clonotypes between healthy human individuals (dated by TCRdb to about 2020). At the level of the whole study: Three men and a couple of women, aged 18 to 49 years, made up the cohort. For each donor, three plates each were used for CD4 naive and CD4 memory, two plates were used for CD8 naive, and one plate was used for CD8 memory. Each donor's leukapheresis produced roughly between about 0.8 and 8.9 billion PBMCs. To increase sequencing depth and limit assay-specific biases, TCR repertoire library preparation and sequencing were carried out by different laboratories using diverse techniques. To estimate repertoire size and how much clonotype sharing occurs between individuals, the study deeply sequenced the blood TCR repertoires of roughly 5 healthy adults.

TCR CDR3 regions were amplified from genomic DNA by multiplex PCR using the deep immunoSEQ assay. For each cell subset, the extracted genomic DNA was distributed evenly across all wells of several immunoSEQ 96-well plates, and each plate served as one replicate. For sorted subsets, each replicate PCR was loaded with about 0.2 ug genomic DNA, equivalent to 30,000 or so T cell genomes. Purified libraries were measured with a Qubit 3.0 fluorometer, size-checked on a Bioanalyzer 2100, and measured again with the KAPA Library Quantification kit. Every immunoSEQ 96-well plate was sequenced on a separate single-read 150-cycle Illumina NextSeq 550 flow cell. The original methods were these. The immunoSEQ output contained only junctional sequences without quality scores, so filtering could not match that applied to full-length reads. To assign V/J genes and CDR3, sequences were annotated using PyIR, a Python wrapper for IgBLAST v1.9, with IMGT germline references. Reads with weak V/J assignments (E-value above 1e-6), missing CDR3, stop codons, out-of-frame junctions, or ambiguous translated residues were removed. V3J clonotypes were defined by identical inferred V gene, J gene, and CDR3 amino acid sequence. Percentage overlap between repertoires was computed as shared unique clonotypes divided by the size of the smaller repertoire. Repertoire richness was assessed with RTK rarefaction, the Chao1 estimator, and Recon v2.1 estimates of unobserved clonotypes. Generation probabilities for all TCRbeta clonotypes obtained by the gDNA method from a handful of donors were computed using OLGA. TCRdb's version of the immuneACCESS table is confined to in-frame rearrangements and falls short of the full clone set. An unresolved V gene accounts for under half of the shortfall where checked; the remainder is of unknown origin. That table is the source of V, J and clone size, and D and trimming were worked out from the DNA. A total of about 1.5 million clones appear in this sample, 95% to 97% of them only once. Roughly 1.1% of the sample belongs to the ten largest clones.

Donors were healthy HIV-negative adults with no recently reported acute infections or vaccinations. All donors were Caucasian adults living in Nashville, Tennessee, USA. Magnetic negative selection was used to enrich CD4+ T cells, after which naive cells were positively selected on CD45RA and the negative fraction became the memory subset. After blood collection by leukapheresis, PBMCs were isolated using Ficoll-Histopaque density gradient centrifugation and then cryopreserved in the vapor phase of liquid nitrogen. Analytical flow cytometry was used to check the purity and quantity of each magnetically sorted T cell population. Genomic DNA was isolated from every sorted fraction and measured by UV absorbance on a Nanodrop 2000c. Only one count was recorded for this clone. The antigen this receptor binds is unknown. Base qualities are not provided; no much larger clone lies one nucleotide away. CDR1 and CDR2 were assigned from the germline V gene as SGHTA and FQGNSA. The CDR3 sequence holds 18 residues, the cysteine and phenylalanine included. The entry retains the CDR3 DNA only, 54 bases that are in frame from base 1. For this chain, trimming is 5 bases at the V end and 0 bases at the J end, and the number of junction bases without a gene match is 11.

The investigation overall reported the following: Sampling was restricted to blood, and TCR repertoires in tissue are likely to differ from TCR repertoires in blood. Larger estimated clonotype richness was generally found for naive subsets than for memory subsets. Rarefaction of sorted-subset datasets indicated incomplete sequencing despite the large sequencing depth. When a handful of donors were compared, the shared fraction of clonotypes was about 5.4% for naive CD4, 3.5% to 4% for naive CD8, 2.3% for memory CD4, and 0.35% to 0.4% for memory CD8. Pairwise subsampling led to the expectation that sequencing depth would affect the degree of clonotype sharing among donors. The small number of donors limited the genetic and exposure-history diversity represented. Higher generation probabilities were observed for clonotypes shared by all four sorted-subset donors than for non-shared clonotypes.

This receptor was taken from a man younger than 40 in good health. The chain is made from TRBV7-2 and TRBJ1-5; the central 9 bases match TRBD1. The sequenced sample consisted of naive CD4+ T cells sorted from blood. This sample's cell subset or site label indicates: CD45RA+ positively selected. DNA sequence: TGTGCCAGCAGCCTATTCTGGACAGGGGATTATAGCAATCAGCCCCAGCATTTT. Its protein reads: CASSLFWTGDYSNQPQHF.